This TCR beta chain was captured by sequencing in a study of shared clonotypes between healthy human individuals. The study, taken as a whole, reports: Donor scarcity curtailed the genetic and exposure-history diversity represented herein. Generally, estimated richness proved larger in naive subsets than it did in memory subsets.

This CDR3 spans 17 amino acids. V was pared by 4 bases and J by 0 bases, with 9 bases of the junction left unmatched. Germline V gene lookup returns CDR1 MNHNS and CDR2 SASEGT. The naive CD8 fraction comprised CD45RO-negative cells positively selected for CCR7 and excluded terminally differentiated effector memory CD45RA+ cells. The healthy adult donors were HIV-negative and reported no recent acute infections or vaccinations. Repertoires were generated with immunoSEQ multiplex PCR, while TCRdb's copy carries only in-frame clones and drops some. In the table there are millions of clones, roughly 91% of which are singletons. Of note for this clone: Its antigen is currently unknown.

Sample: naive CD8+ T cells from PBMCs. This sequence originates from a man younger than 35 in good health. Some clones in this sample may be carry-over from other donors' samples. This chain connects TRBV6-1 to TRBJ1-5; 7 bases fit TRBD1. Here the CDR3 reads CASSGSDRIISNQPQHF. The CDR3 nucleotides are TGTGCCAGCAGTGGGTCGGACAGGATTATTAGCAATCAGCCCCAGCATTTT.